The present T cell receptor beta chain was sequenced within a study of T-cell memory formation after mild COVID-19. Findings and caveats of the study: CM and EM subsets held most contracting CD4+ clones; EMRA held CD8+ ones. Clones that contracted from day 15 to 85 had balanced CD4/CD8; later expanders were CD4+ biased. Within pre-infection memory, some responding clones were found, suggesting cross-reactive memory joined.

With constant-segment primers, 5'RACE yielded cDNA libraries of TCR alpha and TCR beta that carried sample barcodes and UMIs. TCRdb passed the 5' RACE reads through MiXCR, listing each CDR3 protein once. This table has about 360,000 distinct CDR3 sequences, approximately 15% appearing once. This clonotype turned up a few times. The antigen remains undetermined. The specimen sequenced was PBMCs or a T cell subset sorted from them (not recorded which). This clonotype originated in a young man who had mild COVID-19 (a few samples of this study predate the infection). Cell type and time point are not known.

The CDR3 DNA reads TGCGCCAGCAGCTTGGAGGACTACCAAGAGACCCAGTACTTC. Its protein product is CASSLEDYQETQYF. The chain combines TRBV5-1 with TRBJ2-5, with D perhaps matching TRBD2 (5 bases). Germline V gives CDR1 SGHRS, CDR2 YFSETQ. The CDR3 has 14 amino acids. Trimming left V 0 bases short and J 0 bases short, with 6 bases between.